This T cell receptor (beta chain) was identified in a study of T cell changes during pregnancy in multiple sclerosis. Trimming shortened V by 4 bases and J by 5 bases, and 14 bases separated the two germline ends. Germline V CDR1 and CDR2: KGHSH, LQKENI. The CDR3 totals 14 residues. Assay used: immunoSEQ multiplex PCR; TCRdb lists only in-frame clones, some missing. Of 75,000 to 95,000 clones listed, around 94% are singletons. The material sequenced was CD4+ T cells from peripheral blood mononuclear cells, taken after pregnancy. The TCR was taken from a female donor with multiple sclerosis, enrolled in a pregnancy study. The chain has TRBV18 and TRBJ2-5, with D possibly being TRBD1 (6 bases). CDR3 in amino acids: CASSRSGVGETQYF. Here the CDR3 DNA reads TGTGCCAGCTCACGGTCAGGGGTCGGGGAGACCCAGTACTTC.